These 32 T cell receptor beta chains were sequenced from one sample in a study of T-cell memory formation after mild COVID-19. MiXCR was run by TCRdb on the 5' RACE reads, yielding one entry per CDR3 protein. The sample records fewer than 60,000 distinct CDR3 sequences, 12% being singletons. The sample was PBMCs or a T cell subset sorted from them (not recorded which). These receptors originate from a man aged 18 to 35 who had mild COVID-19 (a few samples of this study predate the infection). Cell type and time point are not known.

This clonotype was observed a few times. The chain couples TRBV28 to TRBJ1-1, with D tentatively TRBD1 (5 bases). Germline-derived CDR1 and CDR2 are MDHEN and SYDVKM. The CDR3 totals 14 residues. V lost 6 bases and J lost 5, with 16 bases in between. The CDR3 nucleotides read TGTGCCAGCAGACCAGGGCAGTCGAGGACTGAAGCTTTCTTT. Its translation: CASRPGQSRTEAFF. The full variable domain, with the rest looked up from reference TRBV28 and TRBJ1-1, is DVKVTQSSRYLVKRTGEKVFLECVQDMDHENMFWYRQDPGLGLRLIYFSYDVKMKEKGDIPEGYSVSREKKERFSLILESASTNQTSMYLCASRPGQSRTEAFFGQGTRLTVV.

CDR3 region: CASSLGGRYQPQHF. The CDR3 DNA reads TGTGCCAGCAGCCTGGGTGGGCGGTATCAGCCCCAGCATTTT. The chain uses TRBV7-2 and TRBJ1-5; D is undetermined. The CDR3 spans 14 residues. The ends were cut back, 5 bases at V and 5 bases at J, with 13 bases in the middle. Germline V gene data show CDR1 as SGHTA and CDR2 as FQGNSA.

This clonotype was recorded at least ten times. This rearrangement joins TRBV9 to TRBJ2-3, with a weak D call TRBD2 (6 bases). The V end was cut by 3 bases, the J end by 5 bases, with 25 bases between. CDR1 SGDLS and CDR2 YYNGEE come from the germline V gene. This CDR3 is built from 18 residues. CDR3 sequence (DNA): TGTGCCAGCAGCGGCCTCCCTGGACTAAAAATGCCGGGAGATACGCAGTATTTT. Encoded protein: CASSGLPGLKMPGDTQYF.

In this sample, this clonotype turned up a few times. This rearrangement joins TRBV7-9 to TRBJ2-7; D is undetermined. From germline, CDR1 is SEHNR and CDR2 FQNEAQ (reference sequence). With 5 bases removed from V and 6 bases from J, the gap between germline ends came to 17 bases. The CDR3 spans 14 residues. The CDR3 spells CASSAPDRVGEQYF. The CDR3 region has the DNA TGTGCCAGCAGCGCCCCAGATAGGGTCGGCGAGCAGTACTTC.

This clonotype turned up a few times. The chain combines TRBV4-3 with TRBJ2-5, with TRBD1 as a possible D gene (6 bases). The CDR3 extends over 15 amino acids. The germline gives CDR1 LGHNA, CDR2 YSLEER. V lost 2 bases to trimming and J lost 1 base, with 11 bases between them. The CDR3: CASSQQGIVQETQYF. Here the CDR3 DNA reads TGCGCCAGCAGCCAACAGGGGATCGTCCAAGAGACCCAGTACTTC.

The table lists this clonotype with many counts. The chain couples TRBV10-2 to TRBJ1-5; D is uncertain. The ends were cut back, 0 bases at V and 6 bases at J, with 9 bases in the middle. CDR1 and CDR2 from the germline V gene are WSHSY and SAAADI. This CDR3 is built from 14 residues. This CDR3 reads CASSESDWGQPQHF. The DNA for the CDR3 is TGCGCCAGCAGTGAGTCCGATTGGGGTCAGCCCCAGCATTTT.

This clonotype was seen repeatedly, ten times or more. The chain is built from TRBV4-3 and TRBJ2-4, with TRBD2 matching 11 bases. Germline values: CDR1 LGHNA, CDR2 YSLEER. The CDR3 consists of 19 residues. Trimming took 0 bases from V and 0 from J; bases not matched to a gene: 7. CDR3 loop: CASSQDEASGGLAKNIQYF. The CDR3 DNA is TGCGCCAGCAGCCAAGACGAGGCTAGCGGGGGGCTAGCCAAAAACATTCAGTACTTC.

This clonotype was recorded many times. The chain joins TRBV29-1 to TRBJ1-3, with D perhaps matching TRBD1 (5 bases). V gave up 4 bases and J gave up 4 bases, with 14 bases separating them. The length of the CDR3 is 14 residues. Germline CDR1 SQVTM, CDR2 ANQGSEA. Here the CDR3 reads CSVADPGQGNTIYF. DNA for the CDR3: TGCAGCGTTGCAGACCCAGGGCAAGGAAACACCATATATTTT. The full variable domain, completed using reference TRBV29-1 and TRBJ1-3, is SAVISQKPSRDICQRGTSLTIQCQVDSQVTMMFWYRQQPGQSLTLIATANQGSEATYESGFVIDKFPISRPNLTFSTLTVSNMSPEDSSIYLCSVADPGQGNTIYFGEGSWLTVV.

This clonotype occurred many times. The gene calls are TRBV7-9 and TRBJ1-1; maybe TRBD1 (6 bases). The CDR3 runs to 12 residues. V was clipped by 4 bases and J by 7 bases, with 10 bases between them. Germline V CDR1 and CDR2: SEHNR, FQNEAQ (reference sequence). The CDR3 nucleotides read TGTGCCAGCAGCTCTTACAGGGATGAAGCTTTCTTT. Protein sequence: CASSSYRDEAFF.

This clonotype was seen a handful of times. J is TRBJ2-7 and V is TRBV2; TRBD2 might be the D (5 bases). Trimming removed 8 bases at V and 6 bases at J, with 17 bases between. CDR1 and CDR2 (germline): SNHLY, FYNNEI. The CDR3 is 13 residues long. The CDR3 DNA is TGTGCCAGCTCGATTCAACTAGATCTCGAGCAGTACGTC. Its protein is CASSIQLDLEQYV.

This clonotype has a count of ten or more. This chain links TRBV5-1 with TRBJ2-3, with unresolved D. The CDR3 has 14 amino acids. With 0 bases removed from V and 5 bases from J, the gap between germline ends came to 10 bases. CDR1 SGHRS and CDR2 YFSETQ come from the germline V gene. CDR3 loop: CASSLGVQGDTQYF. DNA for the CDR3: TGCGCCAGCAGCTTGGGTGTGCAAGGAGATACGCAGTATTTT.

This clonotype was picked up many times. The J gene is TRBJ2-3, the V gene TRBV5-1; perhaps D is TRBD1 or TRBD2 (5 bases each). V lost 2 bases to trimming and J lost 1 base, with 11 bases between them. The CDR3 length is 15 residues. Germline V CDR1 and CDR2: SGHRS, YFSETQ. The CDR3 protein is CASSFGQGGTDTQYF. The CDR3 bases are TGCGCCAGCAGCTTCGGGCAGGGAGGCACAGATACGCAGTATTTT.

This clonotype was found many times. V gene TRBV7-9 combines with J gene TRBJ2-5; 9 nucleotides agree with TRBD2. CDR1 SEHNR and CDR2 FQNEAQ come from the germline V gene (reference sequence). The junction had 3 bases not matched to a gene; V was cut back by 1 base and J by 3 bases. This CDR3 has 15 residues. The CDR3 reads CASSLGSSGEETQYF. The DNA of the CDR3 is TGTGCCAGCAGCTTAGGGTCTAGCGGGGAAGAGACCCAGTACTTC.

This clonotype was seen at least ten times. J is TRBJ2-1 and V is TRBV7-2; D is possibly TRBD1 or TRBD2 (6 bases each). Deletions cut 1 base from V and 15 bases from J, with 13 bases between. The CDR3 covers 12 residues. Germline CDR1 and CDR2: SGHTA and FQGNSA. The CDR3: CASSLGGGPLFF. Written as DNA, the CDR3 is TGTGCCAGCAGCTTAGGTGGGGGGCCCTTGTTCTTC.

The table lists this clonotype with many counts. The V gene is TRBV29-1, the J gene TRBJ2-3; D call uncertain. Trimming stripped 5 bases from V and 6 bases from J, with 15 bases between. CDR1 and CDR2 (germline): SQVTM, ANQGSEA. The CDR3 sequence is 13 residues long. In nucleotides, the CDR3 is TGCAGCGTTTCGTTCCGTCCTGGGGATACGCAGTATTTT. This encodes CSVSFRPGDTQYF.

The rearrangement links TRBV2 to TRBJ1-6; TRBD1 is a possible D gene (6 bases). The CDR3 consists of 14 residues. The germline CDR1 and CDR2 sequences are SNHLY and FYNNEI. Trimming removed 3 bases from V and 10 bases from J, with 13 bases in between. CDR3 coding DNA: TGTGCCAGCAGTGACGGCAGGGGTGAATCACCCCTCCACTTT. Amino acid sequence: CASSDGRGESPLHF.

This clonotype was detected many times. In nucleotides, the CDR3 is TGTGCCACCAGCAGATCCAATAGGGGGGGGAATGAGCAGTTCTTC. Amino acids: CATSRSNRGGNEQFF. The rearrangement joins TRBV15 to TRBJ2-1, with a tentative D call TRBD2 (7 bases). The germline CDR1 and CDR2 sequences are LNHNV and YYDKDF (reference sequence). With 2 bases removed from V and 7 bases from J, the gap between germline ends came to 15 bases. The CDR3 has 15 amino acids.

The chain is built from TRBV14 and TRBJ2-3; D is ambiguous. Germline V gene lookup returns CDR1 SGHDN and CDR2 FVKESK. The CDR3 sequence is 15 residues long. The V end lost 4 bases, the J end lost 6 bases, and 17 bases lay between the germline ends. The CDR3 reads CASSPVIGVRDTQYF. The DNA of the CDR3 is TGTGCCAGCAGCCCGGTTATCGGTGTTCGGGATACGCAGTATTTT.

This clonotype was observed a few times. This chain uses TRBV9 with TRBJ2-7, with TRBD1 matching 11 bases. Germline lookup yields CDR1 SGDLS and CDR2 YYNGEE. This CDR3 comprises 15 residues. V gave up 3 bases and J gave up 1 base; unmatched junction bases: 3. CDR3 in amino acids: CASSGGQGASYEQYF. CDR3 sequence (DNA): TGTGCCAGCAGCGGTGGACAGGGGGCTTCCTACGAGCAGTACTTC.

This clonotype showed up just a few times. The chain recombines TRBV12-3 or TRBV12-4 with TRBJ2-6; no clear D. The CDR3 is made up of 14 amino acids. The ends were cut back, 3 bases at V and 4 bases at J, with 7 bases in the middle. In DNA, the CDR3 is TGTGCCAGCAGTTTGAAGAAGGGGGCCAACGTCCTGACTTTC. This codes for CASSLKKGANVLTF.

The table lists this clonotype with many counts. This chain uses TRBV7-2 with TRBJ2-3; 9 bases match TRBD2. The CDR3 has 15 amino acids. Germline V gives CDR1 SGHTA, CDR2 FQGNSA. After removal of 5 bases from V and 2 bases from J, the junction contained 5 bases not matched to a gene. CDR3 residues: CASSRGLAHTDTQYF. The CDR3, as DNA: TGTGCCAGCAGCCGTGGACTAGCGCACACAGATACGCAGTATTTT.

This clonotype was counted many times. CDR3 sequence: CASRQGITEAFF. CDR3 sequence (DNA): TGTGCCAGCAGACAGGGTATCACTGAAGCTTTCTTT. The chain has TRBV12-3 or TRBV12-4 and TRBJ1-1, with D tentatively TRBD1 (6 bases). Trimming stripped 6 bases from V and 4 bases from J, with 9 bases between. The CDR3 consists of 12 residues.

Concerning this clonotype itself: The junction departs from germline at one end; a sequencing error may be responsible. The chain links TRBV7-8 to TRBJ1-5; D is undetermined. Germline V gene lookup returns CDR1 SGHVS and CDR2 FQNEAQ. CDR3 size: 13 residues. The CDR3 spells CDSSLIANQPQHF. The DNA for the CDR3 is TGTGACAGCAGCTTAATCGCAAATCAGCCCCAGCATTTT.

This clonotype was observed many times. The gene calls are TRBV27 and TRBJ1-5; 9 bases align to TRBD1. The CDR3 is made up of 14 amino acids. Germline V CDR1 and CDR2: MNHEY, SMNVEV (reference sequence). V lost 6 bases and J lost 9; bases outside the gene matches: 9. The CDR3 DNA follows: TGTGCCAGCAGCAAGGGACAGGGTGGGTCGCCCCAGCATTTT. The encoded protein is CASSKGQGGSPQHF.

The V and J genes are TRBV25-1 and TRBJ1-3; unclear D gene. The CDR3 consists of 13 residues. CDR1 and CDR2 from the germline V gene are MGHDK and SYGVNS. With 10 bases removed from V and 4 bases from J, the gap between germline ends came to 14 bases. CDR3 DNA sequence: TGTGCCATCACCGGAGTGAGAGGAAACACCATATATTTT. Its translation is CAITGVRGNTIYF.

This chain joins TRBV6-2 or TRBV6-3 and TRBJ1-1; 8 bases align to TRBD1. CDR1 MNHEY and CDR2 SVGEGT come from the germline V gene. With 4 bases clipped from V and 5 bases from J, the junction kept 3 bases outside the gene matches. The CDR3 sequence is 13 residues long. CDR3 amino acids: CASSSDRETEAFF. CDR3 DNA: TGTGCCAGCAGTTCGGACAGGGAAACTGAAGCTTTCTTT.

This clonotype was detected a few times. The chain has TRBV11-3 and TRBJ2-1, with D tentatively TRBD1 (6 bases). This CDR3 is built from 15 residues. The germline V and J ends were trimmed by 4 bases and 8 bases, with 18 bases remaining between them. Germline assignment: CDR1 SGHNT and CDR2 YENEEA. This CDR3 reads CASSSGQTGWDEQFF. The DNA of the CDR3 is TGTGCCAGCAGCTCCGGACAGACCGGTTGGGATGAGCAGTTCTTC.

The rearrangement joins TRBV6-5 to TRBJ2-7; 7 bases align to TRBD1. The CDR3 is made up of 14 amino acids. The V segment lost 2 bases and the J segment 3 bases; nucleotides outside the gene matches: 4. Per germline, CDR1 MNHEY and CDR2 SVGAGI. DNA of the CDR3: TGTGCCAGCAGTTACCTGGCAGGGGGCTACGAGCAGTACGTC. It encodes CASSYLAGGYEQYV.

This chain joins TRBV20-1 and TRBJ2-7, with D hard to call. Germline values: CDR1 DFQATT, CDR2 SNEGSKA (reference sequence). V shed 3 bases and J shed 2 bases, with 2 bases lying between them. The CDR3 is 10 residues long. The CDR3 DNA reads TGCAGTGCTAGCCCCTACGAGCAGTACGTC. It is translated as CSASPYEQYV.

This clonotype was seen only a few times. The chain employs TRBV6-6 and TRBJ2-3, with 7 bases aligning to TRBD2. Per germline, CDR1 MNHNY and CDR2 SVGAGI (reference sequence). The CDR3 spans 15 residues. The ends lost 0 bases at V and 5 bases at J; junction bases unmatched: 5. This CDR3 reads CASSYSNWGGDTQYF. Written as DNA, the CDR3 is TGTGCCAGCAGTTACTCCAACTGGGGGGGAGATACGCAGTATTTT.

This clonotype was seen many times. A junction end diverges from the germline sequence, so it may reflect a read error. The chain has TRBV7-7 and TRBJ2-5; D not resolved. The CDR3 is 14 amino acids. The germline V gene has CDR1 SSHAT and CDR2 FNYEAQ (reference sequence). DNA of the CDR3: TGTGCTAGCAGCCCGACCCCGGATCAAGAGACCCAGTACTTC. Translating gives CASSPTPDQETQYF.

This clonotype was detected only once. The V call is TRBV5-1, the J call TRBJ1-2; no clear D. Trimming took off 0 bases at V and 3 bases at J, with 12 bases between the two ends. Germline lookup yields CDR1 SGHRS and CDR2 YFSETQ. The CDR3 loop spans 15 amino acids. The CDR3 protein is CASSLDSGPYYGYTF. CDR3 bases: TGCGCCAGCAGCTTGGATTCAGGCCCTTACTATGGCTACACCTTC.